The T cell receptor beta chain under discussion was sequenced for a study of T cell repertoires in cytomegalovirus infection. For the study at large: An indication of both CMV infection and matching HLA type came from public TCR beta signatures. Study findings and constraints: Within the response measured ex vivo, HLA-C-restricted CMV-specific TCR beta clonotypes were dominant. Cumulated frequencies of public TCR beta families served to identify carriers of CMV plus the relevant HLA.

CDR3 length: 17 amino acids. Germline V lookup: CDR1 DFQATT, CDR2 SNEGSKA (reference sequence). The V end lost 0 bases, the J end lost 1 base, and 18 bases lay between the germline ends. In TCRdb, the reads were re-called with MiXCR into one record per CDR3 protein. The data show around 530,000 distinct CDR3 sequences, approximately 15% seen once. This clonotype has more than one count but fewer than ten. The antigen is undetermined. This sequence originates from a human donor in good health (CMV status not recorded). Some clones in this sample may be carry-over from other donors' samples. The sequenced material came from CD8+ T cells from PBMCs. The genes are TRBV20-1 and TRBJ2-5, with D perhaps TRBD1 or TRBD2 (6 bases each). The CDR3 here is CSARDRMGGAVQETQYF. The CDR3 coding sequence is TGCAGTGCTAGAGATCGTATGGGGGGCGCCGTCCAAGAGACCCAGTACTTC.